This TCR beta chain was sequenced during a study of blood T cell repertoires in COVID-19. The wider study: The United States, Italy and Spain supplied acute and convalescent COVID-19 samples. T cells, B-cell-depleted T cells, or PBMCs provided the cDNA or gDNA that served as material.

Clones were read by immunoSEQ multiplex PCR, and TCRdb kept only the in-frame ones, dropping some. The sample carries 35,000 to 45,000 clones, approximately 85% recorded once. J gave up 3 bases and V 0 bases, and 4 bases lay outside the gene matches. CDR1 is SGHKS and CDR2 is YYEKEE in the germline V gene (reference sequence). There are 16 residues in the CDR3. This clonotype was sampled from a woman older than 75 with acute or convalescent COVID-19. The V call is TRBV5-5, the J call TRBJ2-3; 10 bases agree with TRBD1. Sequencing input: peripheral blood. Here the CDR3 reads CASSLGGTGVTDTQYF. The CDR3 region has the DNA TGTGCCAGCAGCTTGGGGGGGACAGGGGTGACAGATACGCAGTATTTT.